This TCR beta chain is from a study of T cells in Graves' hyperthyroidism and ophthalmopathy. Study results and caveats: The model identified upcoming ophthalmopathy a median around 6 months ahead of onset.

Regions amplified from RNA transcripts were the TCR beta CDR3 regions. A set of HTBI primers served as the primers for a first-round RT-PCR of the TCR CDR3. One entry per CDR3 protein, called by TCRdb with MiXCR from the multiplex PCR reads. The sample includes about 200,000 distinct CDR3 sequences, roughly a sixth of them seen just once. Notes on this clonotype: No antigen is known for it.

Sequenced input: blood. This sequence originates from a woman aged 45 to 65 with Graves' hyperthyroidism.

This CDR3 is CASSSGQGTNEKLFF. The DNA for the CDR3 is TGTGCCAGCAGCTCGGGACAGGGGACTAATGAAAAACTGTTTTTT. V and J are TRBV7-9 and TRBJ1-4; 10 bases match TRBD1. Looked up from germline, CDR1 is SEHNR and CDR2 is FQNEAQ (reference sequence). Trimming took 4 bases from V and 2 from J; bases not matched to a gene: 1. The CDR3 sequence is 15 residues long.